Sequencing of this T cell receptor (beta chain) was carried out in a study of blood T cells in healthy people across ages. Study-level results: Possibly, changes in expanded clonotypes were confounded because donor CMV status was unknown.

This clonotype was counted ten times or more. Its matching antigen is unknown. The individuals who served as donors were healthy Caucasians living in Russia, aged about 6 to 100. Germline V gene sequence: CDR1 KGHSH, CDR2 LQKENI. Germline trimming cut 1 base from V and 5 bases from J; bases unmatched to any gene: 5. This CDR3 has 14 amino acids. Alongside a J-beta primer mix, a sample-barcoded 5' primer served in a second PCR lasting about 7 to 11 cycles. TCRdb reprocessed the 5' RACE reads via MiXCR and lists one record per CDR3 protein. The sample lists more than 800,000 distinct CDR3 sequences; roughly 26% were seen once.

The sample taken for sequencing was blood. The receptor was derived from an elderly woman in good health. V is TRBV18 and J is TRBJ2-7; 7 positions match TRBD1. The CDR3 protein is CASSPQGAKNEQYF. The CDR3 nucleotides read TGTGCCAGCTCACCACAGGGGGCTAAGAACGAGCAGTACTTC.